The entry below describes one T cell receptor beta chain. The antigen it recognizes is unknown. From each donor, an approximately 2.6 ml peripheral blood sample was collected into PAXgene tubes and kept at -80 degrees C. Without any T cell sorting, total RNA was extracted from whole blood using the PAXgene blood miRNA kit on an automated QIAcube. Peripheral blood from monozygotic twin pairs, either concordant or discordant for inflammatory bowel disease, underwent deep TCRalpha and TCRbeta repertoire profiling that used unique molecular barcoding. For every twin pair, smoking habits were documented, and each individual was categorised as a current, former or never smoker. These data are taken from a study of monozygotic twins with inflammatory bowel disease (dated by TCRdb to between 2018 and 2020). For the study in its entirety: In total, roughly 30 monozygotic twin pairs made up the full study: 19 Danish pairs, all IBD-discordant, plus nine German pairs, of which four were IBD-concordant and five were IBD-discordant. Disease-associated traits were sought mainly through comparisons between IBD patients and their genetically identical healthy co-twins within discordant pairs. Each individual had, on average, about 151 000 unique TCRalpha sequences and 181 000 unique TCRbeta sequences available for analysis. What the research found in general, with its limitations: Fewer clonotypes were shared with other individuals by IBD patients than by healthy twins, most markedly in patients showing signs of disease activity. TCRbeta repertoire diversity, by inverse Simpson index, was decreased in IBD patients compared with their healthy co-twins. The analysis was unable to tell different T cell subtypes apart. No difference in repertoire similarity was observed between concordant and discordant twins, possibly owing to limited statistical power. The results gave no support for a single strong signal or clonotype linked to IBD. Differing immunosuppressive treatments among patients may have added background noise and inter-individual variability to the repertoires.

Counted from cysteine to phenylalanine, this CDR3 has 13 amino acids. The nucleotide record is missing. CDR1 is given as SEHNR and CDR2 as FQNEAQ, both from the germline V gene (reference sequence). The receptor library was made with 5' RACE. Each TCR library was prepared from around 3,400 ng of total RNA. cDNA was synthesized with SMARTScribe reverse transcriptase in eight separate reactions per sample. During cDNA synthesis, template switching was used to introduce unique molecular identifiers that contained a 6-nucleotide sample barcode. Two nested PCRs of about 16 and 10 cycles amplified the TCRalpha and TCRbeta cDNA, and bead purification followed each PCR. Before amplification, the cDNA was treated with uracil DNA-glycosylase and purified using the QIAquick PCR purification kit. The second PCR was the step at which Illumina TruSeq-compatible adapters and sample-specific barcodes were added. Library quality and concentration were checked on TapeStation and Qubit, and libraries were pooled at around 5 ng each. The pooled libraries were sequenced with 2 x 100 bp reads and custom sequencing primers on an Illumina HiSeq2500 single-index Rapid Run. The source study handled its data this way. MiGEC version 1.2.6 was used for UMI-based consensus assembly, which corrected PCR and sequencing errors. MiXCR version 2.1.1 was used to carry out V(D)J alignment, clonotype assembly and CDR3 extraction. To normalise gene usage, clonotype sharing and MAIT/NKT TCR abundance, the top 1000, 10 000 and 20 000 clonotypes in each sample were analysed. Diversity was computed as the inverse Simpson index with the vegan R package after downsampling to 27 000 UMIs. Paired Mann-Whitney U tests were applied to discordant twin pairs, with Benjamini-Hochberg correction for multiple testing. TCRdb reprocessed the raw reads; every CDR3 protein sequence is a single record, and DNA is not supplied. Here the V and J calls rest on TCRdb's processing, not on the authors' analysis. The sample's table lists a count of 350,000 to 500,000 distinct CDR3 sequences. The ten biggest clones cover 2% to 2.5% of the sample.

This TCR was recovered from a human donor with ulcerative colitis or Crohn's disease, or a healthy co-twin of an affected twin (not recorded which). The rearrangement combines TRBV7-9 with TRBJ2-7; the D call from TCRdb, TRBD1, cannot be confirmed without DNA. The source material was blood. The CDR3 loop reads CASSPAGPYEQYF.